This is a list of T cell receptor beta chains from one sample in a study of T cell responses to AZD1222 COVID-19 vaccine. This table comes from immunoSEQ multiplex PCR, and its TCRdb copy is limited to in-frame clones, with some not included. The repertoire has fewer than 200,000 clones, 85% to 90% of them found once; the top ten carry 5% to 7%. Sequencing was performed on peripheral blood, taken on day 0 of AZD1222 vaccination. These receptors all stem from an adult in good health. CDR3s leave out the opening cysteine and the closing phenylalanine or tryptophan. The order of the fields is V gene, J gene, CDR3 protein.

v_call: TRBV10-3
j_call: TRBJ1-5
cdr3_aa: AITPDSKQPQH

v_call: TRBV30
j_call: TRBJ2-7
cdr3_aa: AWSVGGEQY

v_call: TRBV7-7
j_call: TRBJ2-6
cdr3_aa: ASSLGVPGANVLT

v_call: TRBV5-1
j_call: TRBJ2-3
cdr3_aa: ASMVGGSTDTQY

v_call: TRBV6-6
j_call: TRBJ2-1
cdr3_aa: ASSPGTSGLYNEQF

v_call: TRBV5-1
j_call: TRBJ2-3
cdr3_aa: ASSLARSGANTDTQY

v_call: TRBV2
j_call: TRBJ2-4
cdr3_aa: ASMGLAKNIQY

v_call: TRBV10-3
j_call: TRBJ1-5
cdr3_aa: AISESIGPGQPQH

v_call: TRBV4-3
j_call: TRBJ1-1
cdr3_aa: ASSHTATEAF

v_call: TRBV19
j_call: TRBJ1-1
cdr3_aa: ASSTGRLPKNTEAF

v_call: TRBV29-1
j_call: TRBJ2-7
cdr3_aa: SAGLAGSYEQY

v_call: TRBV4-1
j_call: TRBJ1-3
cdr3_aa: ASSLQAGDSGNTIY

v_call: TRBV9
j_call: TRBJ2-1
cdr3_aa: ASSPPEGEQF

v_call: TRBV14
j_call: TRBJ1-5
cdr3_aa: ASSRGEYSSQH

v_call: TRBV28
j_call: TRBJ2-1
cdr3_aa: ASSSLNRGSYNEQF

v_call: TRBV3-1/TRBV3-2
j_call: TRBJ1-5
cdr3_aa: ASSQKNSNQPQH

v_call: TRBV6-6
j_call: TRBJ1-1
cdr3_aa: ASSYSYTRNTEAF